The present entry profiles one TCR beta chain with its context. The data originate from a study of identifying expanded T cells in peripheral blood. Repertoires were generated with immunoSEQ multiplex PCR, while TCRdb's copy carries only in-frame clones and drops some. In the table there are some 93,000 clones, approximately 91% of which are singletons. The CDR3 contains 15 residues. Unmatched junction bases numbered 6, after V lost 1 base and J lost 4 bases. CDR1 is MGHRA and CDR2 is YSYEKL in the germline V gene. The source material was blood. V gene TRBV4-1 combines with J gene TRBJ1-2, with TRBD1 matching over 7 bases. The receptor's source is a person aged 18 to 70 in good health. The CDR3 is CASSQVTGDSYGYTF. The CDR3 DNA sequence: TGCGCCAGCAGCCAAGTTACAGGGGACTCCTATGGCTACACCTTC.